Below are 23 T cell receptor beta chains sequenced from a single sample in a study of T cell responses to AZD1222 COVID-19 vaccine. Measured with immunoSEQ multiplex PCR; TCRdb has only the in-frame clones, and not every one. This sample yields about 55,000 clones, of which 89% are seen a single time; just under 2% belongs to the top ten. The source material was peripheral blood, sampled on day 0 of AZD1222 vaccination. These receptors originate from an adult in good health.

J is TRBJ2-7 and V is TRBV27, with D perhaps TRBD1 or TRBD2 (5 bases each). The CDR3 spans 15 residues. Germline V gene data show CDR1 as MNHEY and CDR2 as SMNVEV (reference sequence). Trimming cost V 5 bases and J 3 bases, with 17 bases left between them. Here the CDR3 reads CASSLRDPRYYEQYF. CDR3 coding DNA: TGTGCCAGCAGTCTCCGGGACCCACGATACTACGAGCAGTACTTC.

A single count supports this clone. The V and J genes are TRBV24-1 and TRBJ2-1; the match to TRBD1 covers 7 bases. The CDR3 sequence is 18 residues long. CDR1 and CDR2 (germline): KGHDR, SFDVKD. Losses at the gene ends were 3 bases for V and 1 base for J; bases not matched to a gene: 11. CDR3 DNA: TGTGCCACCAGTGATCCCGTACGCAGGGGGTCATCCTACAATGAGCAGTTCTTC. Translating gives CATSDPVRRGSSYNEQFF.

V gene TRBV18 combines with J gene TRBJ1-4; D uncertain. The CDR3 sequence is 14 residues long. Germline CDR1 KGHSH, CDR2 LQKENI. The ends were cut back, 6 bases at V and 5 bases at J, with 13 bases in the middle. The CDR3 DNA is TGTGCCAGCTCGGCGGGCCGGGAGAATGAAAAACTGTTTTTT. Translation gives CASSAGRENEKLFF.

The chain recombines TRBV19 with TRBJ2-2; D gene ambiguous. Trimming shortened V by 6 bases and J by 1 base, and 18 bases separated the two germline ends. CDR1 is LNHDA and CDR2 is SQIVND in the germline V gene (reference sequence). The CDR3 sequence is 17 residues long. CDR3 loop: CASRPRPPEQNTGELFF. The CDR3 bases are TGTGCCAGTAGACCTAGGCCGCCAGAGCAGAACACCGGGGAGCTGTTTTTT. The whole variable domain, remainder taken from reference TRBV19 and TRBJ2-2, is DGGITQSPKYLFRKEGQNVTLSCEQNLNHDAMYWYRQDPGQGLRLIYYSQIVNDFQKGDIAEGYSVSREKKESFPLTVTSAQKNPTAFYLCASRPRPPEQNTGELFFGEGSRLTVL.

The J gene is TRBJ2-1, the V gene TRBV7-2; a possible D gene is TRBD2 (5 bases). Trimming took 1 base from V and 8 from J, leaving 9 bases between them. Germline V lookup: CDR1 SGHTA, CDR2 FQGNSA. This CDR3 contains 13 residues. The DNA for the CDR3 is TGTGCCAGCAGCTTAGTGCTAGCCGATGAGCAGTTCTTC. Its protein product is CASSLVLADEQFF.

The chain combines TRBV29-1 with TRBJ2-1; tentatively, D is TRBD2 (6 bases). V dropped 4 bases and J dropped 4 bases, with 14 bases sitting between them. CDR3 size: 14 residues. CDR1 is SQVTM, CDR2 ANQGSEA, per germline. For the CDR3, the DNA is TGCAGCGTTGTGGGGGGTAGCGGATACAATGAGCAGTTCTTC. This encodes CSVVGGSGYNEQFF.

Notes on this clone: This specimen includes other DNA sequences encoding the same CDR3. The chain carries TRBV27 and TRBJ2-5, with D perhaps TRBD2 (5 bases). CDR3 length: 13 residues. Per germline, CDR1 MNHEY and CDR2 SMNVEV (reference sequence). V lost 3 bases and J 2 bases, leaving 7 bases between the germline ends. CDR3 nucleotides: TGTGCCAGCAGTTTTCGGGAACAAGAGACCCAGTACTTC. Translation gives CASSFREQETQYF.

V usage is TRBV27 and J usage is TRBJ2-1; a weak D match, TRBD1 (6 bases). CDR1 and CDR2 from the germline V gene are MNHEY and SMNVEV (reference sequence). The ends were cut back, 5 bases at V and 2 bases at J, with 13 bases in the middle. This CDR3 spans 15 amino acids. CDR3 sequence: CASSTLQGTYNEQFF. The CDR3 coding sequence is TGTGCCAGCAGTACTCTACAGGGTACCTACAATGAGCAGTTCTTC.

The chain links TRBV6-5 to TRBJ2-7; D uncertain. Germline lookup yields CDR1 MNHEY and CDR2 SVGAGI. The CDR3 is made up of 14 amino acids. V lost 2 bases, J lost 1 base, and 9 bases lay in between. This CDR3 is CASSYRSDSYEQYF. CDR3 bases: TGTGCCAGCAGTTACAGGTCGGATTCCTACGAGCAGTACTTC.

The V and J genes are TRBV2 and TRBJ2-1; 8 nucleotides match TRBD1. The germline gives CDR1 SNHLY, CDR2 FYNNEI. The CDR3 is 16 residues long. Trimming took 5 bases from V and 0 from J; bases not matched to a gene: 6. The CDR3 DNA is TGTGCCAGCAGTACCTGGACAGGGCCCTCCTACAATGAGCAGTTCTTC. This translates into CASSTWTGPSYNEQFF.

The gene calls are TRBV11-2 and TRBJ2-7; no reliable D call. The CDR3 totals 13 residues. From germline, CDR1 is SGHAT and CDR2 FQNNGV. The germline V and J ends were trimmed by 5 bases and 1 base, with 9 bases remaining between them. The DNA for the CDR3 is TGTGCCAGCAGCCCTCCCGCTTCCTACGAGCAGTACTTC. It translates to CASSPPASYEQYF.

This clone was seen a few times. This chain links TRBV6-5 with TRBJ1-2, with 7 bases lining up with TRBD1. CDR1 and CDR2 from the germline V gene are MNHEY and SVGAGI. The CDR3 runs 14 residues. V was pared by 6 bases and J by 5 bases, with 9 bases of the junction left unmatched. The CDR3, as DNA: TGTGCCAGCAGGCCCGGGGACAGTAAATATGGCTACACCTTC. Its protein product is CASRPGDSKYGYTF.

This clone appeared a single time. The rearrangement uses TRBV11-2 and TRBJ1-2, with no clear D. The CDR3 consists of 14 residues. The germline V gene encodes CDR1 SGHAT and CDR2 FQNNGV. Trimming pared 4 bases from V and 4 bases from J, leaving 13 bases between. The CDR3 here is CASSSFLSGYGYTF. CDR3 coding DNA: TGTGCCAGCAGCTCGTTTCTAAGCGGCTATGGCTACACCTTC.

The chain's CDR3 is CASSDPGGTEAFF. CDR3 bases: TGTGCCAGCAGCGACCCGGGGGGCACTGAAGCTTTCTTT. The chain links TRBV12-3 or TRBV12-4 to TRBJ1-1; D might be TRBD1 (5 bases). Trimming removed 6 bases from V and 4 bases from J, with 12 bases in between. The CDR3 runs to 13 residues.

V usage is TRBV2 and J usage is TRBJ2-1, with TRBD1 identical over 7 bases. CDR3 length: 13 residues. V trimming: 7 bases; J trimming: 8 bases; junction bases outside the gene matches: 8. CDR1 and CDR2 from the germline V gene are SNHLY and FYNNEI. DNA of the CDR3: TGTGCCAGCAAGTTTGGCAGGGGGTATGAGCAGTTCTTC. Translating it yields CASKFGRGYEQFF.

The chain is built from TRBV7-9 and TRBJ1-6; D is uncertain. This CDR3 spans 14 amino acids. Germline V gene data show CDR1 as SEHNR and CDR2 as FQNEAQ (reference sequence). With 3 bases removed from V and 8 bases from J, the gap between germline ends came to 11 bases. The DNA of the CDR3 is TGTGCCAGCAGCTTGCAGGCCTGGGATTCACCCCTCCACTTT. Its protein product is CASSLQAWDSPLHF.

V gene TRBV4-2 combines with J gene TRBJ2-3; 9 bases are shared with TRBD2. This CDR3 comprises 19 residues. V lost 0 bases to trimming and J lost 2 bases; unmatched junction nucleotides: 12. In germline, CDR1 is LGHNA, CDR2 YNFKEQ. The CDR3 loop reads CASSQDTGGRTSVTDTQYF. CDR3 DNA sequence: TGTGCCAGCAGCCAAGATACGGGGGGTAGGACTAGCGTCACAGATACGCAGTATTTT.

V and J are TRBV5-1 and TRBJ1-1; 8 bases are shared with TRBD1. The junction had 8 bases not matched to a gene; V was cut back by 4 bases and J by 6 bases. This CDR3 region has 14 residues. The V gene's germline CDR1 is SGHRS and CDR2 YFSETQ. The CDR3 DNA is TGCGCCAGCAGCGCGACAGGGGTTGTAGCTGAAGCTTTCTTT. This gives the protein CASSATGVVAEAFF. The full variable domain, in which reference TRBV5-1 and TRBJ1-1 provide the parts outside the CDR3, is KAGVTQTPRYLIKTRGQQVTLSCSPISGHRSVSWYQQTPGQGLQFLFEYFSETQRNKGNFPGRFSGRQFSNSRSEMNVSTLELGDSALYLCASSATGVVAEAFFGQGTRLTVV.

The rearrangement links TRBV4-1 to TRBJ2-1, with TRBD2 as a possible D gene (5 bases). Between the trimmed V and J ends, which lost 3 bases and 0 bases, there was a span of 15 bases. This CDR3 has 17 residues. CDR1 is MGHRA and CDR2 is YSYEKL in the germline V gene. The CDR3 spells CASSHSSQEGSYNEQFF. As DNA, the CDR3 is TGCGCCAGCAGCCACTCCTCACAAGAGGGCTCCTACAATGAGCAGTTCTTC.

This rearrangement joins TRBV18 to TRBJ2-5; 7 bases fit TRBD1. The CDR3 contains 15 residues. V was clipped by 3 bases and J by 2 bases; unmatched bases: 6. CDR1 KGHSH and CDR2 LQKENI come from the germline V gene. CDR3 in DNA: TGTGCCAGCTCACCCCGGCAGGGACAGCAAGAGACCCAGTACTTC. It yields the protein CASSPRQGQQETQYF.

The V gene is TRBV10-3, the J gene TRBJ1-5; TRBD1 might be the D (5 bases). The CDR3 totals 13 residues. The germline V gene encodes CDR1 ENHRY and CDR2 SYGVKD. The V end lost 4 bases, the J end lost 5 bases, and 9 bases lay between the germline ends. CDR3 in amino acids: CAISVGGDQPQHF. Written as DNA, the CDR3 is TGTGCCATCAGTGTAGGAGGGGATCAGCCCCAGCATTTT.

V and J are TRBV2 and TRBJ2-7; D call uncertain. Germline-derived CDR1 and CDR2 are SNHLY and FYNNEI. The CDR3 runs 15 residues. V lost 1 base and J lost 0, with 10 bases in between. The CDR3 DNA is TGTGCCAGCAGTGAAGAGTTAACGAGCTCCTACGAGCAGTACTTC. Translating it yields CASSEELTSSYEQYF.

The chain couples TRBV9 to TRBJ2-7; the D gene could be TRBD1 or TRBD2 (5 bases each). V was trimmed by 6 bases and J by 7 bases, leaving 20 bases between them. Germline assignment: CDR1 SGDLS and CDR2 YYNGEE. The CDR3 spans 14 residues. The CDR3 DNA reads as TGTGCCAGCACAAGGGGAGAGAAACCGTGGGAGCAGTACTTC. This encodes CASTRGEKPWEQYF.